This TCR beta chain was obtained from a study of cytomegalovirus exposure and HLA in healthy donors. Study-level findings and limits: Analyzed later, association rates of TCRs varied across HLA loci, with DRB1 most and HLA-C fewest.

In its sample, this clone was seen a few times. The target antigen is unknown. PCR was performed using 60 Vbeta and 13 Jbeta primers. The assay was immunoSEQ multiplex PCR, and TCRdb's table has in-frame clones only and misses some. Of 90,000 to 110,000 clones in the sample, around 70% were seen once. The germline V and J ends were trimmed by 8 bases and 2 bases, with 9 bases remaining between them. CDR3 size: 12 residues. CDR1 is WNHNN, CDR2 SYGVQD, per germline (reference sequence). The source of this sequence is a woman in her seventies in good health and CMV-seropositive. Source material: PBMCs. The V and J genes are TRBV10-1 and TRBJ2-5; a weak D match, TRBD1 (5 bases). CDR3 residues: CASRRVQETQYF. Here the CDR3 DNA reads TGCGCCAGCCGCAGGGTTCAAGAGACCCAGTACTTC.